This T cell receptor beta chain was captured in a study of OX40 agonist ivuxolimab in advanced cancers. Study-level information: Prior anti-PD-1, anti-PD-L1 or anti-CTLA-4 therapy did not bar entry, and 40% had some.

In regard to this clone: Its antigen is unidentified.

Germline V CDR1 and CDR2: SNHLY, FYNNEI. V shed 8 bases and J shed 2 bases, with 9 bases lying between them. CDR3 size: 12 residues. Here immunoSEQ multiplex PCR was the method, and the copy in TCRdb shows in-frame clones only, minus some. Here the sample spans about 50,000 clones, about 88% being singletons. Study-wide results and limits: The CD4+ and CD8+ T cells in the blood had expanded clonally by week 6 at 0.1 to 3.0 mg/kg.

This receptor was identified in an adult with an advanced solid tumor such as melanoma, head and neck, liver or kidney cancer. The sequences come from CD4+ or CD8+ T cells sorted from blood, collected in a trial of the OX40 agonist ivuxolimab. V is TRBV2 and J is TRBJ2-5; a possible D gene is TRBD2 (6 bases). For the CDR3, the DNA is TGTGCCAGCGTGGGGGGACAAGAGACCCAGTACTTC. Its protein is CASVGGQETQYF.